The clone carrying this T cell receptor beta chain was seen a few times. Its antigen remains unknown. Time point defined: 20-29 weeks after completion of therapy. Germline loops: CDR1 SEHNR, CDR2 FQNEAQ (reference sequence). V lost 5 bases, J lost 3 bases, and 1 base stayed unmatched. The CDR3 consists of 13 residues. This sample is part of a study of T cell therapy after organ transplantation. For the study at large: Most of the ten patients were clinical responders. Across 2 to 6 intravenous infusions, patients got a median of 1.92 x 10^8 CMV-specific T cells. Broader study findings: In nonresponders, large pretherapy expansions changed minimally after therapy. Lower pretherapy CD8 clonality went with larger post-therapy fold change.

Assay used: immunoSEQ multiplex PCR; TCRdb lists only in-frame clones, some missing. The data show around 19,000 clones, 80% to 85% seen once. The genes are TRBV7-9 and TRBJ2-7, with 10 bases that match TRBD2. This receptor was taken from a human patient who had received a solid organ transplant and had CMV disease. Some T cells may arise from the graft donor. Source: CD8+ T cells from blood, taken after autologous CMV-specific T cell therapy. The CDR3 loop reads CASSPSGSYEQYF. DNA for the CDR3: TGTGCCAGCAGCCCTAGCGGGAGCTACGAGCAGTACTTC.